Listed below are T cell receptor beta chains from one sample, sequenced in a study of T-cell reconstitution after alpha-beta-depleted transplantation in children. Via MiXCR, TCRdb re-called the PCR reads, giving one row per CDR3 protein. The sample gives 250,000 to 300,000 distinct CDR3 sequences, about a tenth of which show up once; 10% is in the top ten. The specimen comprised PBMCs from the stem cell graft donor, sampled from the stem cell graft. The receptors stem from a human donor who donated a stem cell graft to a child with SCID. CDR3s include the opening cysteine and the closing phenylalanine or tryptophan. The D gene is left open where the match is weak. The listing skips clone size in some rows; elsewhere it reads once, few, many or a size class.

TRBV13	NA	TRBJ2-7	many	CASSSDGAGAYEQYF	TGTGCCAGCAGCTCCGATGGGGCAGGGGCCTACGAGCAGTACTTC
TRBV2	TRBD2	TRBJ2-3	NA	CASSDVAGSSTDTQYF	TGTGCCAGCAGTGATGTAGCGGGTTCTAGCACAGATACGCAGTATTTT
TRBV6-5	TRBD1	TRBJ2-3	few	CASSYKRDRATDTQYF	TGTGCCAGCAGTTATAAGAGGGACAGGGCGACAGATACGCAGTATTTT
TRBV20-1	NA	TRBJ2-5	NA	CSALSRTQYF	TGCAGTGCTTTAAGTAGGACCCAGTACTTC
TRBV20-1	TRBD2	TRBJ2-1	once	CSARPPAGAYNEQFF	TGCAGTGCTAGGCCCCCGGCGGGGGCCTACAATGAGCAGTTCTTC
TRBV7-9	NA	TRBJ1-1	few	CASSFSPGEGAFF	TGTGCCAGCAGCTTTTCCCCAGGGGAGGGAGCTTTCTTT
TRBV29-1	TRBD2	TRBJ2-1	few	CSARPSGGYNEQFF	TGCAGCGCACGCCCTAGCGGGGGTTACAATGAGCAGTTCTTC
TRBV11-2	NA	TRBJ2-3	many	CASSFQGNQYTQYF	TGTGCCAGCAGCTTTCAAGGGAATCAGTATACGCAGTATTTT
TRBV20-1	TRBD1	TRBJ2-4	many	CSAIRTGNENIQYF	TGCAGTGCTATTAGGACAGGGAACGAAAACATTCAGTACTTC
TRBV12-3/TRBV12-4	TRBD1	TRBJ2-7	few	CASSTGAGEQYF	TGTGCCAGCAGTACAGGGGCCGGCGAGCAGTACTTC
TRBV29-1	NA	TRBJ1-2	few	CSVAISFVGIDGYTF	TGCAGCGTTGCTATTAGTTTCGTGGGTATTGATGGCTACACCTTC